This T cell receptor (beta chain) comes out of a study of human T cells and chemical hapten exposure (dated by TCRdb to the early 2020s). Regarding the study in general: For sensitization, 2% DPC in acetone was applied to a 2 cm by 2 cm area of upper inner arm skin. Throughout the study period of 20 to 30 weeks, patients also received therapeutic DPC doses to the scalp every week. Patch testing was performed on the upper back with Finn chambers containing 0.01% DPC, and the patch tests were scored after 6 days according to International Contact Dermatitis Research Group standards. Alopecia areata with under or over 50% scalp involvement, alopecia totalis and alopecia universalis were represented in the patient cohort, which was mostly female. The libraries were sequenced as a pool, and the TCR yield per sample differed mostly because of small variations in library volumes within the pool. Peripheral blood TCR repertoire changes were tracked in vivo in alopecia patients during primary and secondary sensitization to the hapten diphenylcyclopropenone (DPC). Blood samples were taken from patients before sensitization (week 0) and at 2, 6 and about 24 weeks after DPC sensitization. Nearly 30 alopecia patients gave blood for TCR sequencing at one to four time points (pre-sensitization, 2, 6 and 24 weeks). The study at large found these results: Patch test score was positively correlated with the number of PT1 expanded TCRs, with significance at thresholds 8, 16 and 32 but not at 4. Alopecia, a presumed autoimmune disease, was present in all patients, so the immune response of the patients might differ from that of healthy individuals. Compared with pre-sensitization or healthy control sets, expanded TCRs formed significantly more large CDR3 similarity clusters, which is consistent with antigen-driven responses. After repeated subsampling, changes were observed in the strength of the expansion versus patch-test correlation and in the threshold at which the correlation became significant. No change with DPC sensitization was found in the number of TCRs above 1 in 1000 frequency, and no evidence of global repertoire structure alterations was found.

The library was made by RACE. Sequenced using a NextSeq 500. Library preparation attached unique molecular identifiers to individual cDNA molecules for quantitative, reproducible TCR counting. From each blood RNA sample, both TCR alpha and TCR beta chains were sequenced. Concerning the study's data processing: The median number of TCRs per sample was 85,000 to 100,000, ranging from roughly 20,000 to 700,000. The Decombinator software suite was used to annotate V, J and CDR3 in the TCR reads. Every sample was subsampled to the same number of TCRs (28,000) for the PS versus PT1 abundance plots. TCRs were defined as expanded if absent before sensitization and observed at least eight times at the 2-week time point. The public reads were run again by TCRdb, first through fastp at Q25 and then through MiXCR, and only productive beta chains were kept. Under each unique CDR3 protein, matching rows form one entry showing the most common genes and DNA. It is TCRdb's table, rather than the study itself, that gives the V and J calls and clone size. The sample table contains around 56,000 distinct CDR3 sequences; only one count was recorded for roughly 10% of them. The top ten clones comprise about 8.9% of the sample.

The germline V gene encodes CDR1 SGHTA and CDR2 FQGNSA. The CDR3 starts with the cysteine, ends with the phenylalanine, and has 15 residues. Only CDR3 DNA is held: 45 bases, read in frame from base 1. Cut back by 1 base and 7 bases, the V and J ends lie 13 bases apart. Comments on this clonotype: The antigen it binds to is not known. There are no base qualities to consult, and no much larger clone falls within one base.

The time point label for this specimen denotes: pre-sensitization, week 0. What this sample's treatment or condition label stands for: therapeutic diphenylcyclopropenone sensitization with weekly scalp DPC. Blood at each patch-test visit was drawn before the patch test was applied. Patients were considered eligible if aged 18 to 70, diagnosed with alopecia and deemed suitable for DPC therapy, and patients were excluded if pregnant. Total RNA was extracted from unfractionated whole blood collected in Tempus Blood RNA tubes. The sequence was collected from a man aged 40-50 years with alopecia areata. Some clones in this sample may be carry-over from other donors' samples. The chain employs TRBV7-2 and TRBJ1-4, with a weak D call of TRBD1 (6 bases match). The sample in question was whole blood, obtained in connection with sensitization to the hapten diphenylcyclopropenone (DPC). CDR3 protein: CASSLDWGASEKLFF. In nucleotides, the sequence is TGTGCCAGCAGCTTAGATTGGGGGGCTAGTGAAAAACTGTTTTTT.